This TCR beta chain was recorded in a study of blood T cells in healthy people across ages (dated by TCRdb to about 2015). Regarding the study in general: Template switching captured roughly one uniquely barcoded TCR beta cDNA molecule per two T cells in model experiments. To avoid experimental bias, donors of different ages were randomly spread across the sequencing lanes. Age-related changes in TCR beta repertoire diversity were measured in the study by deep sequencing normalized with unique cDNA molecular identifiers. For two donors (one aged 18 to 29 and one aged 80 or older), the study analyzed two additional independent replicas of 1 million unique cDNA reads from the same blood draw. The donors were split into four age groups: young (average around 17 years), middle-aged (nearly 40), aged (62) and long-lived (about 82). The research as a whole found: Because profiling used bulk unsorted PBMCs, naive and antigen-experienced compartments could not be compared conclusively. Observed TCR beta diversity per million T cells fell roughly linearly with age, and a significant reduction was already apparent by age approximately 41. Because donor CMV infection status was unknown, age-related changes in expanded clonotypes were potentially confounded. The percentage of naive T cells measured by flow cytometry correlated strongly with observed TCR beta diversity. Compared with the aged group, more naive CD4+ T cells, fewer expanded clones and increased TCR diversity were shown by the long-lived group, suggesting age selection. Estimates of total diversity from one million sequenced T cells were regarded as lower bounds and underestimates.

CDR1 is given as SGHTA and CDR2 as FQGNSA, both from the germline V gene. The CDR3 has 15 amino acids, counting the end cysteine and phenylalanine. The retained sequence is limited to the CDR3, 45 bases, with the frame set at the first base. At the junction V is shortened by 1 base and J by 2 bases, with 9 bases in between. Libraries came from 5' RACE. The second PCR ran for roughly 6 to 11 cycles and used a J-beta primer mix along with a sample-barcoded 5' primer. A unique molecular identifier was introduced onto each TCR beta cDNA molecule by a template-switch 5' adaptor carrying 12 random nucleotides. Each sample yielded at least 3 million CDR3-containing paired-end reads. All of the RNA was converted into first-strand cDNA using the Mint cDNA synthesis kit, with a TRBC-specific oligonucleotide serving as the primer. After uracil-DNA glycosylase treatment, a first 18-cycle PCR used universal primers M1SS and BC2_uni_R on all cDNA. The paper's data handling went like this. For normalization, 1 million high-quality reads were randomly selected from each sample, with every read carrying a distinct molecular identifier. Instead of being binned into consensus sequences, reads with shared molecular identifiers were discarded. MiTCR, run with a Q25 quality threshold and the strictest error-elimination algorithm, handled CDR3 identification, clonotype clustering and error correction. A nonparametric unseen species model with Euler transformation was used to estimate a lower bound on total TCR beta diversity. TCRdb reran the public reads through fastp at Q25 and MiXCR, keeping productive beta chains. Identical CDR3 proteins give one entry, which carries the most common genes and DNA. The V and J calls reflect TCRdb's pipeline rather than the authors' work. A total of approximately 2,000,000 distinct CDR3 sequences appear in this sample, about two fifths of them only once. The ten largest clones represent about 23% of the sample.

Systemically healthy Caucasian individuals from Russia, roughly 40 in total and aged about 6 to 100 years, were included as donors. Roughly 11 milliliters of peripheral blood were drawn from each donor into EDTA-treated Vacutainer tubes. Ficoll-Paque density-gradient centrifugation was used to isolate PBMCs, with at least 7 million per sample. Total RNA, at least 6 micrograms per sample, was extracted from PBMCs with Trizol reagent. The percentages of naive CD45RAhigh/CD27high T cells were determined by flow cytometry on a PBMC aliquot from every donor. About this clonotype: The target of this receptor is not known. No qualities accompany the bases; no much larger clone lies one base away.

The V and J genes are TRBV7-2 and TRBJ1-5; too little of a D gene remains to name it. The specimen was blood. The origin of this receptor is a human donor in good health. The DNA is TGTGCCAGCAGCTTAGAGGACCCAGGCAATCAGCCCCAGCATTTT. This is translated as CASSLEDPGNQPQHF.